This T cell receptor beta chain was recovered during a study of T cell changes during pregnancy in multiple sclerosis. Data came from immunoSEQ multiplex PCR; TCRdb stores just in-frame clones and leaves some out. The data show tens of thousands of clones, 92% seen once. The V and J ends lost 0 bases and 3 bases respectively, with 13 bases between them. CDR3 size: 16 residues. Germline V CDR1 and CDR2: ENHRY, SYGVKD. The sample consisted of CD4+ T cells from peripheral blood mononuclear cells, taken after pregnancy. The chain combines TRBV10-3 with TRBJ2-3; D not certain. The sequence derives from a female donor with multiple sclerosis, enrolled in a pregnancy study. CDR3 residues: CAISESSRLDTDTQYF. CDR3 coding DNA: TGTGCCATCAGTGAGTCGAGTCGCCTAGATACAGATACGCAGTATTTT.